This T cell receptor (beta chain) is from a study of spatial heterogeneity in lung cancer. This clonotype has a count of ten or more. Time point given: sample taken at primary tumor resection. In TCRdb, the 5' RACE reads were re-called with MiXCR into one record per CDR3 protein. Of some 25,000 distinct CDR3 sequences in the sample, around 4.7% were seen once. The sequences come from PBMCs, collected at surgery. The origin of this receptor is a male donor with early-stage non-small cell lung cancer.

The CDR3 is CASSTSGVGEQYF. CDR3 nucleotide sequence: TGCGCCAGCAGCACTAGCGGGGTTGGCGAGCAGTACTTC. This sequence joins TRBV5-1 and TRBJ2-7; 10 bases are a match to TRBD2. The CDR3 runs to 13 residues. The germline gives CDR1 SGHRS, CDR2 YFSETQ. J lost 6 bases, V lost 4 bases, and 4 bases had no gene match.